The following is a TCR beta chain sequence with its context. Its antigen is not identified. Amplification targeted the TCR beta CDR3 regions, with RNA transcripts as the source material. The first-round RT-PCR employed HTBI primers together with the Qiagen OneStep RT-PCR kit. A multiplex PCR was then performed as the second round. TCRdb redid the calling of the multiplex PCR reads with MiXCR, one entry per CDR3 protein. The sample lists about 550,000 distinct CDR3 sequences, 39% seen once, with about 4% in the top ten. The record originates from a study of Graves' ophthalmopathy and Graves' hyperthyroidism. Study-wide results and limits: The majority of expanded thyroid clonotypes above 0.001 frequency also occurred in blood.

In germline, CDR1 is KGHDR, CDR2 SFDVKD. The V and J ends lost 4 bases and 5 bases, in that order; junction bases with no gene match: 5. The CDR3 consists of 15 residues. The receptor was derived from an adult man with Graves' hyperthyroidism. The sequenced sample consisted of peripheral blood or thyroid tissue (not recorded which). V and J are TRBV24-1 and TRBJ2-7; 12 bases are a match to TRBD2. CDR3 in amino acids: CATSEGGLAGNEQYF. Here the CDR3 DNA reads TGTGCCACCAGTGAAGGTGGACTAGCGGGAAACGAGCAGTACTTC.